Presented here are 10 T cell receptor beta chains from one specimen sequenced in a study of molecular identifiers for immune sequencing clone quantification. TCRdb fed the PCR reads into MiXCR, producing one record per CDR3 protein. This table has approximately 590,000 distinct CDR3 sequences, 25% appearing once. Sequencing was performed on naive CD8+ T cells from blood, with Jurkat cell RNA spiked in. The subset: FACS-sorted CD8+CD4-CCR7+CD45RA+ naive T cells. These receptors came from a human donor in good health. Some libraries in this study had Jurkat cell RNA spiked in.

Only one count was recorded for this clonotype. One base away lies a much larger clone, so this may be a sequencing read error. The V and J genes are TRBV27 and TRBJ2-7, with D perhaps TRBD2 (6 bases). The ends were cut back, 3 bases at V and 6 bases at J, with 15 bases in the middle. Germline loops: CDR1 MNHEY, CDR2 SMNVEV (reference sequence). This CDR3 comprises 14 residues. The CDR3 coding sequence is TGTGCCAGCAGTTTCCGCTCCGGGAGCTGCGAGCAGTACTTC. Translated: CASSFRSGSCEQYF.

This clonotype showed up just a few times. This chain uses TRBV30 with TRBJ1-5, with D uncertain. V dropped 0 bases and J dropped 3 bases, with 9 bases sitting between them. Germline CDR1 GTSNPN, CDR2 SVGIG (reference sequence). CDR3 length equals 14 residues. The CDR3 spells CAWSVLGHNQPQHF. CDR3 sequence (DNA): TGTGCCTGGAGTGTGTTAGGGCACAATCAGCCCCAGCATTTT.

Details on this clonotype: Being one base from a much bigger clone, this may be a read error. The gene calls are TRBV6-2 or TRBV6-3 and TRBJ2-3, with a weak D call TRBD2 (5 bases). CDR1 and CDR2 (germline): MNHEY, SVGEGT. The CDR3 totals 15 residues. The CDR3 reads CASSSFREYPDTLYF. DNA for the CDR3: TGTGCCAGCAGTTCTTTCCGGGAATACCCAGATACGCTGTATTTT.

This clonotype was seen a handful of times. The chain has TRBV3-1 and TRBJ1-1, with 8 bases aligning to TRBD1. CDR3 size: 15 residues. Germline CDR1 reads LGHDT; CDR2 reads YNNKEL (reference sequence). The V and J ends lost 5 bases and 0 bases, in that order; junction bases with no gene match: 5. For the CDR3, the DNA is TGTGCCAGCAGCTCACACAGGGGGATGAACACTGAAGCTTTCTTT. Translating it yields CASSSHRGMNTEAFF.

The table lists this clonotype with a few counts. The chain links TRBV12-5 to TRBJ2-5, with TRBD1 as a possible D gene (6 bases). Germline V lookup: CDR1 LGHNT, CDR2 FRNRAP. There are 18 residues in the CDR3. The V gene lost 6 bases and the J gene lost 7 bases, with 30 bases spanning the gap. The CDR3 DNA follows: TGTGCTAGTGGCGAGGGACAAGCGGTTGGGTCGGGGTACGGGACCCAGTACTTC. Encoded protein: CASGEGQAVGSGYGTQYF.

This chain connects TRBV4-1 to TRBJ1-1; no clear D gene. Trimming took off 4 bases at V and 4 bases at J, with 16 bases between the two ends. Germline V gives CDR1 MGHRA, CDR2 YSYEKL. The CDR3 has 15 residues. CDR3 loop: CASSLHLNQTTEAFF. Here the CDR3 DNA reads TGCGCCAGCAGCCTTCACCTTAATCAGACCACTGAAGCTTTCTTT.

A remark on this clonotype: This may be a read error: a much more frequent sequence differs by one nucleotide. V gene TRBV15 combines with J gene TRBJ2-5; D is unresolved. Per germline, CDR1 LNHNV and CDR2 YYDKDF (reference sequence). CDR3 size: 14 residues. V was clipped by 4 bases and J by 5 bases, with 14 bases between them. CDR3: CATSNPDGHETQYF. For the CDR3, the DNA is TGTGCCACCAGCAACCCGGACGGCCATGAGACCCAGTACTTC. The full variable domain, its missing parts supplied by reference TRBV15 and TRBJ2-5, is DAMVIQNPRYQVTQFGKPVTLSCSQTLNHNVMYWYQQKSSQAPKLLFHYYDKDFNNEADTPDNFQSRRPNTSFCFLDIRSPGLGDTAMYLCATSNPDGHETQYFGPGTRLLVL.

The gene calls are TRBV4-1 and TRBJ1-2, with D perhaps matching TRBD1 (5 bases). The CDR3 covers 15 residues. The V and J ends lost 4 bases and 6 bases respectively, with 18 bases between them. Germline CDR1 is MGHRA and CDR2 is YSYEKL. The CDR3 coding sequence is TGCGCCAGCAGCCCGGTCGGGGGAGGGATGGATGGCTACACCTTC. It yields the protein CASSPVGGGMDGYTF.

Worth noting for this clonotype: It may be a read error: a sequence one base away is much more abundant. The chain joins TRBV12-3 or TRBV12-4 to TRBJ2-5; no clear D. The CDR3 sequence is 13 residues long. CDR3 sequence: CANSLLGQETQYF. The DNA of the CDR3 is TGTGCCAACAGTTTATTGGGGCAAGAGACCCAGTACTTC.

This clonotype was observed a handful of times. This rearrangement joins TRBV28 to TRBJ2-7; unclear D gene. Germline lookup yields CDR1 MDHEN and CDR2 SYDVKM. The CDR3 length is 14 residues. V was clipped by 5 bases and J by 0 bases, with 11 bases between them. CDR3 in DNA: TGTGCCAGCAGTCTCAGACTGATCTCCTACGAGCAGTACTTC. Translated: CASSLRLISYEQYF.